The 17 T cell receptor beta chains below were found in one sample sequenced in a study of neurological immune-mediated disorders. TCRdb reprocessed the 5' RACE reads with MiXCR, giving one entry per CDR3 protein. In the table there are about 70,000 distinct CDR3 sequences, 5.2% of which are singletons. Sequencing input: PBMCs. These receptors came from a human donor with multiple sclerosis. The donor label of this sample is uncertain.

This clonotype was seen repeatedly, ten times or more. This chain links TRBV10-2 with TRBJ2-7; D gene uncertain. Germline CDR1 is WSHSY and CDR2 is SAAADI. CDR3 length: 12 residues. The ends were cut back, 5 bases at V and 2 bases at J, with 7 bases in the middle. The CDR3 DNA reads TGCGCCAGCAGTCAGGTGGCCTACGAGCAGTACTTC. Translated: CASSQVAYEQYF.

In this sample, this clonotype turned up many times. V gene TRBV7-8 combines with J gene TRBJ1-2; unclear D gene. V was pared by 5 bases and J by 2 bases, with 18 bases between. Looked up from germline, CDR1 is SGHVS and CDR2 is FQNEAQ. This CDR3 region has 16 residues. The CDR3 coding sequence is TGTGCCAGCAGCCCATGGTCCGGGAAGACAAACTATGGCTACACCTTC. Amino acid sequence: CASSPWSGKTNYGYTF.

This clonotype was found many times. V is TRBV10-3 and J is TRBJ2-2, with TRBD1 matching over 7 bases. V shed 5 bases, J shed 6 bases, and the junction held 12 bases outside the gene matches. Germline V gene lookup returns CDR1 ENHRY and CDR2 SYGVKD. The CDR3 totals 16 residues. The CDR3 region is CAISPRQGSSSGELFF. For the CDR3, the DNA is TGTGCCATCAGTCCGCGACAGGGCTCCTCTTCCGGGGAGCTGTTTTTT.

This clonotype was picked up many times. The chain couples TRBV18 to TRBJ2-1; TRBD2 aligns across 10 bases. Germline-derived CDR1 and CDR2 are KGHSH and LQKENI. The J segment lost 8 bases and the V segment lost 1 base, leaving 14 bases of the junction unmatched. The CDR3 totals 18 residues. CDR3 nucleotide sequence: TGTGCCAGCTCACCACGCGTGGTTGCAGCGGGGGGGCACCATGAGCAGTTCTTC. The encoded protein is CASSPRVVAAGGHHEQFF.

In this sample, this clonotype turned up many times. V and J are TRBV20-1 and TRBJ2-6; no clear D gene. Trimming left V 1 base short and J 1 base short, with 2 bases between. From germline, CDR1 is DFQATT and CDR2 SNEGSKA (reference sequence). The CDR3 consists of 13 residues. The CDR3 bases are TGCAGTGCTAGAGCTTCTGGGGCCAACGTCCTGACTTTC. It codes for CSARASGANVLTF.

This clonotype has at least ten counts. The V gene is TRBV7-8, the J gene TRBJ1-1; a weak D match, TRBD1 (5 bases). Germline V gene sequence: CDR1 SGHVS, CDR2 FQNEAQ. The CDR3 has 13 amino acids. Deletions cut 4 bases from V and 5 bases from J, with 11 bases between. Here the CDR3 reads CASSSLWGTEAFF. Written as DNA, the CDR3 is TGTGCCAGCAGCTCCCTATGGGGGACTGAAGCTTTCTTT.

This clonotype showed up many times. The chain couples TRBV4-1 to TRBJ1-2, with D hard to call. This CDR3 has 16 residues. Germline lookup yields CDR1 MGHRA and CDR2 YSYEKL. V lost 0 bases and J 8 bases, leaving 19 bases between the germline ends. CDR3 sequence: CASSQEVRVAGQGYTF. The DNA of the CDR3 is TGCGCCAGCAGCCAAGAGGTGCGAGTGGCAGGCCAAGGCTACACCTTC.

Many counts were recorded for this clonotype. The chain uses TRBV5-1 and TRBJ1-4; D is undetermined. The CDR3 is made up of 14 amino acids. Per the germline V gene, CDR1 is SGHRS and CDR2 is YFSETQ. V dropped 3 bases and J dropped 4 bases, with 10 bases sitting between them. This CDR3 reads CASSSTAGNEKLFF. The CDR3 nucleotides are TGCGCCAGCAGCTCTACAGCGGGTAATGAAAAACTGTTTTTT.

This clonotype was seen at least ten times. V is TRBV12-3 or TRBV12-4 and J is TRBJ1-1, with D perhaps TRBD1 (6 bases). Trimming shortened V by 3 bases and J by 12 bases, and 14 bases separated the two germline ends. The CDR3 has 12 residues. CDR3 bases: TGTGCCAGCAGTTTGGGGACACCTGGGTCTTTCTTT. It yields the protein CASSLGTPGSFF.

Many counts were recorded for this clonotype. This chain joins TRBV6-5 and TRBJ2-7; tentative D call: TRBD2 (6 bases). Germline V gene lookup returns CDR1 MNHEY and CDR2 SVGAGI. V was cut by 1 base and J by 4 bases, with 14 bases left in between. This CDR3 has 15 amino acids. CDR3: CASSYWGREVYEQYF. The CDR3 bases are TGTGCCAGCAGTTACTGGGGCAGGGAGGTTTACGAGCAGTACTTC.

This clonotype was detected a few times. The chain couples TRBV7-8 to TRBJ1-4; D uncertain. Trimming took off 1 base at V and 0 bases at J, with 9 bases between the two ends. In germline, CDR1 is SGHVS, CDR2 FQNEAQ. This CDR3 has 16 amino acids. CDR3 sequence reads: CASSLGEVSTNEKLFF. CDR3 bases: TGTGCCAGCAGCTTAGGAGAAGTGTCAACTAATGAAAAACTGTTTTTT.

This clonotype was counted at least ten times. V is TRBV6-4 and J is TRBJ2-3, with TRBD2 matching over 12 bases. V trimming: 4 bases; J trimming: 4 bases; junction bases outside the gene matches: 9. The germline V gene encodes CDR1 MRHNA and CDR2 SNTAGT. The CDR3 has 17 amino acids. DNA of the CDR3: TGTGCCAGCAGTGCCATCTCTAGCGGGGGGGCCGCAGATACGCAGTATTTT. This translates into CASSAISSGGAADTQYF.

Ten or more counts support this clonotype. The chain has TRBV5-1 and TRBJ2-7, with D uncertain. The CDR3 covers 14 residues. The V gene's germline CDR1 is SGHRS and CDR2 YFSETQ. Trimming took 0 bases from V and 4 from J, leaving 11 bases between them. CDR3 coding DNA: TGCGCCAGCAGCTTGGGTGGCACCGCTTACGAGCAGTACTTC. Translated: CASSLGGTAYEQYF.

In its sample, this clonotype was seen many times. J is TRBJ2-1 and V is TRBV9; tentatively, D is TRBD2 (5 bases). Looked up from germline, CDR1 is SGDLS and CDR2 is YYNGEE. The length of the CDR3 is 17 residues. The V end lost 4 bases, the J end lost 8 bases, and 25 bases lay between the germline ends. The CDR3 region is CASSPSLREPRWDEQFF. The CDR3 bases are TGTGCCAGCAGCCCCAGTCTCCGGGAACCTCGCTGGGATGAGCAGTTCTTC.

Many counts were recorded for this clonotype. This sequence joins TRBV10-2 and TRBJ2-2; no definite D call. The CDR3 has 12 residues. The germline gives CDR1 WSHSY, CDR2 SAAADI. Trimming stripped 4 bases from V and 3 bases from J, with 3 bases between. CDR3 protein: CASSGDTGELFF. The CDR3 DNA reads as TGCGCCAGCAGTGGGGACACCGGGGAGCTGTTTTTT.

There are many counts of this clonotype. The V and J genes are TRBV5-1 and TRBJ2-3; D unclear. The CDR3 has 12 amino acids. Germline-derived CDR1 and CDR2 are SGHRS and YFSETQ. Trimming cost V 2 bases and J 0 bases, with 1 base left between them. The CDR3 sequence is CASSFSTDTQYF. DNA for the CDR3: TGCGCCAGCAGCTTCAGCACAGATACGCAGTATTTT.

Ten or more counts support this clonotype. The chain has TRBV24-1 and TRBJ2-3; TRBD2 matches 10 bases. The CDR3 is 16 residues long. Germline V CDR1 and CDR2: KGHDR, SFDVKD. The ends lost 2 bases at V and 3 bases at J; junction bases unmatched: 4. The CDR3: CATSDSRTSGTDTQYF. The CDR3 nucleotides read TGTGCCACCAGTGATTCAAGGACTAGCGGAACAGATACGCAGTATTTT.